This T cell receptor (beta chain) was found in a study of blood T cell repertoires in COVID-19. Overall study: The study drew acute and convalescent COVID-19 samples from the United States, Italy and Spain. Sources were T cells, B-cell-depleted T cells, or PBMCs; the material itself was cDNA or gDNA.

This clone was seen more than once but under ten times. Germline V gene lookup returns CDR1 SGHTA and CDR2 FQGTGA. CDR3 length: 13 amino acids. With 5 bases clipped from V and 4 bases from J, the junction kept 3 bases outside the gene matches. Original handling: Counts of nucleated cells, estimated from reference gene primer amplification, were obtained. Clones were sequenced by immunoSEQ multiplex PCR, and TCRdb holds only the in-frame ones, with some missing. The V and J calls and clone size are taken from that table; D and trimming were inferred from the DNA. The sample consists of roughly 200,000 clones, 65% to 85% of them appearing once.

The source is a man aged 40-55 years with acute or convalescent COVID-19. Source material: peripheral blood. The chain combines TRBV7-3 with TRBJ2-5; 8 bases fit TRBD1. The CDR3 here is CASSLGQGETQYF. The CDR3 coding sequence is TGTGCCAGCAGCCTTGGACAGGGAGAGACCCAGTACTTC.